This T cell receptor beta chain was captured by sequencing in a study of blood T cell repertoires in COVID-19. Whole-study context: Researchers got acute and convalescent COVID-19 samples from the United States, Italy and Spain.

Looked up from germline, CDR1 is LGHDT and CDR2 is YNNKEL (reference sequence). This CDR3 spans 15 amino acids. With 1 base removed from V and 1 base from J, the gap between germline ends came to 10 bases. Membership in each cohort depended on participant-reported clinical history. The recovered donors of Cohort 3 showed two negative PCRs, clearance, or symptom resolution. Original processing methods: It was from reference gene primer amplification that nucleated cell counts were estimated. This table comes from immunoSEQ multiplex PCR, and its TCRdb copy is limited to in-frame clones, with some not included. Clone size and the V and J calls come from that table; the DNA yielded D and trimming. The sample gives 320,000 or so clones, around 90% of which show up once; 5% is in the top ten.

The clonotype was recovered from a man aged 25 to 40 who had recovered from COVID-19. The sequencing sample was made of PBMCs or T cells enriched from blood (not recorded which). The chain uses TRBV3-1 (or the pseudogene TRBV3-2) and TRBJ1-2, with D maybe TRBD1 (6 bases). The CDR3 spells CASSQGGPINYGYTF. In DNA, the CDR3 is TGTGCCAGCAGCCAAGGGGGGCCTATTAACTATGGCTACACCTTC.